Listed below are T cell receptor beta chains from one sample, sequenced in a study of OX40 agonist ivuxolimab in advanced cancers. Sequencing was performed with immunoSEQ multiplex PCR; in TCRdb, only in-frame clones are kept and a portion is missing. Here the sample spans about 61,000 clones, roughly four fifths being singletons. The specimen was CD4+ or CD8+ T cells sorted from blood, collected in a trial of the OX40 agonist ivuxolimab. The receptor set was obtained from an adult with an advanced solid tumor such as melanoma, head and neck, liver or kidney cancer. CDR3s include the opening cysteine and the closing phenylalanine or tryptophan. The D gene is left open where the match is weak. Not every row has a clone size; where given, it reads once, few, many or a size class.

clone size: NA
V gene: TRBV7-2
J gene: TRBJ2-3
D gene: TRBD2
CDR3 protein: CASSLGPLAGVRSTQYF
CDR3 DNA: TGTGCCAGCAGCTTAGGCCCACTAGCGGGGGTTCGAAGTACGCAGTATTTT

clone size: NA
V gene: TRBV2
J gene: TRBJ1-5
D gene: NA
CDR3 protein: CASIPGGRKGNQPQHF
CDR3 DNA: TGTGCCAGCATACCCGGGGGCCGTAAGGGCAATCAGCCCCAGCATTTT

clone size: NA
V gene: TRBV19
J gene: TRBJ1-2
D gene: NA
CDR3 protein: CASSTTANPPRGGYTF
CDR3 DNA: TGTGCCAGTAGTACCACAGCCAACCCCCCAAGGGGTGGCTACACCTTC

clone size: NA
V gene: TRBV7-9
J gene: TRBJ1-2
D gene: NA
CDR3 protein: CASSVPTEYHGYTF
CDR3 DNA: TGTGCCAGCAGCGTACCGACAGAGTATCATGGCTACACCTTC

clone size: once
V gene: TRBV30
J gene: TRBJ2-1
D gene: TRBD1
CDR3 protein: CAWTRSRTGSSYNEQFF
CDR3 DNA: TGTGCCTGGACTCGTTCCCGGACAGGGAGCTCCTACAATGAGCAGTTCTTC

clone size: NA
V gene: TRBV19
J gene: TRBJ2-5
D gene: TRBD1
CDR3 protein: CASSSDRGSGVGETQYF
CDR3 DNA: TGTGCCAGTAGTTCGGACAGGGGAAGTGGGGTAGGAGAGACCCAGTACTTC

clone size: NA
V gene: TRBV2
J gene: TRBJ1-1
D gene: NA
CDR3 protein: CASSMSEGNTEAFF
CDR3 DNA: TGTGCCAGCAGTATGTCGGAGGGGAACACTGAAGCTTTCTTT

clone size: NA
V gene: TRBV4-3
J gene: TRBJ1-4
D gene: TRBD1
CDR3 protein: CASSQDLKGQGRGNEKLFF
CDR3 DNA: TGCGCCAGCAGCCAAGACCTGAAGGGACAGGGACGGGGAAATGAAAAACTGTTTTTT

clone size: NA
V gene: TRBV30
J gene: TRBJ1-2
D gene: TRBD1
CDR3 protein: CAWSSYGGTAYGYTF
CDR3 DNA: TGTGCCTGGAGCAGCTATGGTGGGACAGCTTATGGCTACACCTTC

clone size: NA
V gene: TRBV7-2
J gene: TRBJ2-5
D gene: TRBD1
CDR3 protein: CASSLRGQKETQYF
CDR3 DNA: TGTGCCAGCAGCTTAAGGGGACAGAAAGAGACCCAGTACTTC

clone size: NA
V gene: TRBV18
J gene: TRBJ1-6
D gene: TRBD1
CDR3 protein: CASSPPIGTGTGPLHF
CDR3 DNA: TGTGCCAGCTCACCACCGATCGGGACAGGGACAGGGCCCCTCCACTTT

clone size: NA
V gene: TRBV29-1
J gene: TRBJ1-3
D gene: NA
CDR3 protein: CSVTGTNGNTIYF
CDR3 DNA: TGCAGCGTTACCGGGACAAATGGAAACACCATATATTTT

clone size: NA
V gene: TRBV7-9
J gene: TRBJ2-3
D gene: NA
CDR3 protein: CATRGGDTQYF
CDR3 DNA: TGTGCCACCAGGGGGGGAGATACGCAGTATTTT

clone size: NA
V gene: TRBV27
J gene: TRBJ2-3
D gene: NA
CDR3 protein: CASSLSSSTDTQYF
CDR3 DNA: TGTGCCAGCAGTTTATCGAGTAGCACAGATACGCAGTATTTT

clone size: NA
V gene: TRBV11-2
J gene: TRBJ2-4
D gene: NA
CDR3 protein: CASSLRGLAKNIQYF
CDR3 DNA: TGTGCCAGCAGCTTGCGGGGCTTAGCCAAAAACATTCAGTACTTC

clone size: NA
V gene: TRBV19
J gene: TRBJ1-5
D gene: NA
CDR3 protein: CASRSQWAGDQPQHF
CDR3 DNA: TGTGCCAGTAGAAGTCAGTGGGCAGGGGATCAGCCCCAGCATTTT

clone size: NA
V gene: TRBV18
J gene: TRBJ1-1
D gene: NA
CDR3 protein: CASSLREGYTEAFF
CDR3 DNA: TGTGCCAGCTCACTACGGGAGGGGTACACTGAAGCTTTCTTT

clone size: NA
V gene: TRBV5-1
J gene: TRBJ1-4
D gene: TRBD1
CDR3 protein: CASSLRTGTNEKLFF
CDR3 DNA: TGCGCCAGCAGCCTGCGGACAGGCACTAATGAAAAACTGTTTTTT

clone size: NA
V gene: TRBV6-6
J gene: TRBJ2-7
D gene: TRBD1
CDR3 protein: CAISMGQNTYEQYF
CDR3 DNA: TGTGCCATCTCCATGGGACAGAATACCTACGAGCAGTACTTC

clone size: NA
V gene: TRBV5-1
J gene: TRBJ1-4
D gene: NA
CDR3 protein: CASSLLVPWDEKLFF
CDR3 DNA: TGCGCCAGCAGCTTGCTCGTCCCCTGGGATGAAAAACTGTTTTTT

clone size: NA
V gene: TRBV7-7
J gene: TRBJ2-7
D gene: TRBD2
CDR3 protein: CASRPPGLAASYEQYF
CDR3 DNA: TGTGCTAGCAGACCTCCGGGACTAGCGGCGTCCTACGAGCAGTACTTC

clone size: NA
V gene: TRBV7-3
J gene: TRBJ2-2
D gene: TRBD1
CDR3 protein: CASSLTGANTGELFF
CDR3 DNA: TGTGCCAGCAGCTTGACAGGGGCGAACACCGGGGAGCTGTTTTTT

clone size: NA
V gene: TRBV5-6
J gene: TRBJ1-2
D gene: NA
CDR3 protein: CASSLPDGDFRYGYTF
CDR3 DNA: TGTGCCAGCAGCCTCCCGGACGGGGACTTTAGGTATGGCTACACCTTC

clone size: NA
V gene: TRBV7-2
J gene: TRBJ1-2
D gene: TRBD1
CDR3 protein: CASSFGTGVQDGYTF
CDR3 DNA: TGTGCCAGCAGCTTTGGGACAGGGGTGCAGGATGGCTACACCTTC

clone size: NA
V gene: TRBV6-5
J gene: TRBJ2-1
D gene: TRBD2
CDR3 protein: CASSYGPSGPKGEQFF
CDR3 DNA: TGTGCCAGCAGTTACGGTCCTAGCGGTCCGAAGGGTGAGCAGTTCTTC

clone size: NA
V gene: TRBV7-2
J gene: TRBJ1-2
D gene: TRBD1
CDR3 protein: CASSLGDRGGYTF
CDR3 DNA: TGTGCCAGCAGCTTAGGCGACAGGGGTGGCTACACCTTC

clone size: NA
V gene: TRBV4-2
J gene: TRBJ1-6
D gene: TRBD1
CDR3 protein: CASSRIQGQDSPLHF
CDR3 DNA: TGTGCCAGCAGCCGAATACAGGGGCAGGATTCACCCCTCCACTTT

clone size: NA
V gene: TRBV30
J gene: TRBJ1-4
D gene: NA
CDR3 protein: CAWTNKGLNEKLFF
CDR3 DNA: TGTGCCTGGACTAACAAGGGGCTTAATGAAAAACTGTTTTTT

clone size: NA
V gene: TRBV5-4
J gene: TRBJ1-2
D gene: TRBD1
CDR3 protein: CASSQGQTSTALYGYTF
CDR3 DNA: TGTGCCAGCAGCCAGGGACAGACCTCTACCGCACTATATGGCTACACCTTC

clone size: once
V gene: TRBV5-1
J gene: TRBJ2-5
D gene: NA
CDR3 protein: CASRKQQETQYF
CDR3 DNA: TGCGCCAGCAGAAAACAGCAAGAGACCCAGTACTTC

clone size: NA
V gene: TRBV30
J gene: TRBJ1-2
D gene: TRBD1
CDR3 protein: CAWENQGAAGYTF
CDR3 DNA: TGTGCCTGGGAGAACCAGGGGGCCGCTGGCTACACCTTC

clone size: NA
V gene: TRBV5-1
J gene: TRBJ1-1
D gene: TRBD1
CDR3 protein: CASSRDSNTEAFF
CDR3 DNA: TGCGCCAGCAGCCGGGACAGTAACACTGAAGCTTTCTTT

clone size: NA
V gene: TRBV19
J gene: TRBJ1-1
D gene: NA
CDR3 protein: CASSIGAGSLNTEAFF
CDR3 DNA: TGTGCCAGTAGTATAGGTGCGGGTTCCTTGAACACTGAAGCTTTCTTT

clone size: NA
V gene: TRBV2
J gene: TRBJ1-4
D gene: NA
CDR3 protein: CASSQSSEKLFF
CDR3 DNA: TGTGCCAGCAGCCAATCGTCTGAAAAACTGTTTTTT

clone size: few
V gene: TRBV6-6
J gene: TRBJ2-5
D gene: NA
CDR3 protein: CASSRAVQETQYF
CDR3 DNA: TGTGCCAGCAGTAGGGCAGTCCAAGAGACCCAGTACTTC

clone size: NA
V gene: TRBV6-1
J gene: TRBJ2-4
D gene: NA
CDR3 protein: CASSAEGRQFNIQYF
CDR3 DNA: TGTGCCAGCAGTGCAGAGGGGAGGCAGTTTAACATTCAGTACTTC

clone size: NA
V gene: TRBV6-5
J gene: TRBJ2-3
D gene: TRBD2
CDR3 protein: CASSSRTSSTTDTQYF
CDR3 DNA: TGTGCCAGCAGTTCCCGGACTAGCTCTACCACAGATACGCAGTATTTT

clone size: NA
V gene: TRBV28
J gene: TRBJ1-3
D gene: TRBD1
CDR3 protein: CASSLGQGNTIYF
CDR3 DNA: TGTGCCAGCAGTTTGGGACAGGGAAACACCATATATTTT

clone size: NA
V gene: TRBV7-9
J gene: TRBJ2-3
D gene: TRBD2
CDR3 protein: CASRSGASDTQYF
CDR3 DNA: TGTGCCAGCAGGAGCGGGGCCTCAGATACGCAGTATTTT

clone size: NA
V gene: TRBV19
J gene: TRBJ2-3
D gene: NA
CDR3 protein: CASSPGTGTDTQYF
CDR3 DNA: TGTGCCAGTAGCCCGGGGACGGGCACAGATACGCAGTATTTT